The sequence of this TCR beta chain was determined in a study of early T cells in non-severe SARS-CoV-2 infection. In the study overall: Unpaired chains resulted from sequencing bulk RNA of unsorted whole blood.

Whole-study results and caveats: Matches to VDJdb favored anti-spike CD8 responses and missed private and CD4 specificities.

Unique molecular identifiers were attached to individual cDNA molecules. TCRdb independently ran MiXCR on the 5' RACE reads; one entry per CDR3 protein. The sample yields around 40,000 distinct CDR3 sequences, approximately 6% seen once. As for this clonotype: The target antigen is unknown. A much larger clonotype is one base distant, so this may be a read error.

The CDR3 is made up of 13 amino acids. Germline loops: CDR1 SNHLY, CDR2 FYNNEI. The TCR comes from an adult who was a healthcare worker with PCR-confirmed SARS-CoV-2 infection or an uninfected control (not recorded which). The sequenced sample was whole blood. This chain links TRBV2 with TRBJ2-7; D ambiguous. CDR3 sequence (DNA): TGTGCAGGCAAAATAGGAGAAGTTCACGAGCAGTACTTC. Amino acids: CAGKIGEVHEQYF.